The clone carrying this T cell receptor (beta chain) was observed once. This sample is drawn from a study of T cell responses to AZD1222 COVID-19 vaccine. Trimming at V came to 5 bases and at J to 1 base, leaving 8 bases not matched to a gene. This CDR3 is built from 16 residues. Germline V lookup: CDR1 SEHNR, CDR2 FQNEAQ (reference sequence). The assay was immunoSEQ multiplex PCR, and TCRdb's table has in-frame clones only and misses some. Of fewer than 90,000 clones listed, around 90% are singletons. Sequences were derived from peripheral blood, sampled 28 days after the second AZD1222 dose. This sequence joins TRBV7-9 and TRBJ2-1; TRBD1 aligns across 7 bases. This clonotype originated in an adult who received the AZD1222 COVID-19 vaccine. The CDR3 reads CASSPTQGPSYNEQFF. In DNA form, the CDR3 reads TGTGCCAGCAGCCCAACACAGGGGCCGTCCTACAATGAGCAGTTCTTC.